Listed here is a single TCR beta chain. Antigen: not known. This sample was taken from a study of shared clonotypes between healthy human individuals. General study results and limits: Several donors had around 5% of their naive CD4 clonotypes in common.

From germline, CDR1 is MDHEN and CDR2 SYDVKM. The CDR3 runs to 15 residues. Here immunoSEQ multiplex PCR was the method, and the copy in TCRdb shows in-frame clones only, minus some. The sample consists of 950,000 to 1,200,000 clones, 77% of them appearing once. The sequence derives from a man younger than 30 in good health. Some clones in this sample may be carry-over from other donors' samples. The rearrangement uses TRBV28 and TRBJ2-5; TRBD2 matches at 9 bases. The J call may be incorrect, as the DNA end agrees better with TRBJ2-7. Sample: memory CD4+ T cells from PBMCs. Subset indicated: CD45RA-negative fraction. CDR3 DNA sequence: TGTGCCAGCAGTTTTGAGCTAGCGGGATCCTACGAGCAGTACTTC. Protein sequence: CASSFELAGSYEQYF.